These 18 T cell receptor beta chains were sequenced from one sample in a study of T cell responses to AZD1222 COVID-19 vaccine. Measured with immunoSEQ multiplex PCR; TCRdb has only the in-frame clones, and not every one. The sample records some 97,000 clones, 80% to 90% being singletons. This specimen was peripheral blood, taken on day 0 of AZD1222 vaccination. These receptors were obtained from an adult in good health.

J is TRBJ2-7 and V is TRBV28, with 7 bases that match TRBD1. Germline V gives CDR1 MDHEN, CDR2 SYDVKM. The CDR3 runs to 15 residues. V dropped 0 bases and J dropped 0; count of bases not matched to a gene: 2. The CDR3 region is CASSLWGTASYEQYF. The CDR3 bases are TGTGCCAGCAGTTTATGGGGGACAGCCTCCTACGAGCAGTACTTC.

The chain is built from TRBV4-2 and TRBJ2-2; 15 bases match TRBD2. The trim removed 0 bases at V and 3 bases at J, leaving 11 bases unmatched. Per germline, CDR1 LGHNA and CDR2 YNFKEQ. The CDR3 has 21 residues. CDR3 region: CASSQDLRGLAGGPDTGELFF. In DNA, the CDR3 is TGTGCCAGCAGCCAAGATCTCCGAGGACTAGCGGGGGGGCCGGACACCGGGGAGCTGTTTTTT.

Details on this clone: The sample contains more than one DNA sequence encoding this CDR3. The CDR3 sequence is CASSQDREKLFF. The DNA for the CDR3 is TGTGCCAGCAGCCAAGATCGTGAAAAACTGTTTTTT. The chain carries TRBV3-1 (or the pseudogene TRBV3-2) and TRBJ1-4; D is undetermined. Germline values: CDR1 LGHDT, CDR2 YNNKEL (reference sequence). CDR3 length: 12 amino acids. The V and J ends lost 0 bases and 7 bases respectively, with 3 bases between them.

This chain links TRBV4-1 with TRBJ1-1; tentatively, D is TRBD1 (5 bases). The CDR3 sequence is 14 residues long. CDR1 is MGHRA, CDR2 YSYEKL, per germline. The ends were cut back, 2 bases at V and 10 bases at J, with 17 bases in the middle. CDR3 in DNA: TGCGCCAGCAGCCAAACGTCGACGGGGACCTTAGCTTTCTTT. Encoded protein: CASSQTSTGTLAFF.

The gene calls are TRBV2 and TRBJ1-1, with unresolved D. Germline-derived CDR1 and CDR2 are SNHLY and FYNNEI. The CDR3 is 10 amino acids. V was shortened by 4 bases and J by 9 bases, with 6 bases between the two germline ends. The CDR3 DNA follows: TGTGCCAGCAGTGGTATCAAAGCTTTCTTT. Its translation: CASSGIKAFF.

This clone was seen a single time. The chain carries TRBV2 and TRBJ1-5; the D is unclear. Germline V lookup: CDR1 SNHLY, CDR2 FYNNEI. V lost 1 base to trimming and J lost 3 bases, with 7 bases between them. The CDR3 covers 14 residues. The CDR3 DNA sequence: TGTGCCAGCAGTGAAGTGCGGCTCAATCAGCCCCAGCATTTT. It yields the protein CASSEVRLNQPQHF.

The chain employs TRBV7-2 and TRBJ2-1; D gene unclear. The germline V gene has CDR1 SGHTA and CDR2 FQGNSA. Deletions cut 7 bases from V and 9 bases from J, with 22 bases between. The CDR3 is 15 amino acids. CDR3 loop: CASNNPGLQNGEQFF. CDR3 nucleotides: TGTGCCAGCAACAATCCGGGCCTGCAGAATGGTGAGCAGTTCTTC.

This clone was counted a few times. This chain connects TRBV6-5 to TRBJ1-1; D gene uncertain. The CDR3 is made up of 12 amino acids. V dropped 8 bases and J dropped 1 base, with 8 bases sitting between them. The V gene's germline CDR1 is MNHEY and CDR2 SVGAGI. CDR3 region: CASVDGNTEAFF. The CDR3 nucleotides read TGTGCCAGCGTGGACGGGAACACTGAAGCTTTCTTT.

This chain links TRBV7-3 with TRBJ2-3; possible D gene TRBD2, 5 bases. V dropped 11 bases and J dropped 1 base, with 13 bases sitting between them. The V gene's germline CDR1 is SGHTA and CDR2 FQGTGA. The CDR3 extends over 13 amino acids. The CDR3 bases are TGTGCCTCCAGCCGGACTCGCACAGATACGCAGTATTTT. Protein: CASSRTRTDTQYF.

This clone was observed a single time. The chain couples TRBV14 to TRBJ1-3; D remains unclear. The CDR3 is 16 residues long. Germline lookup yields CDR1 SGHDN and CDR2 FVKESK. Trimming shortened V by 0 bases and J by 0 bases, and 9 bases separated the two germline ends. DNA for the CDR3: TGTGCCAGCAGCCAAGATCGCCCGCACTCTGGAAACACCATATATTTT. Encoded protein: CASSQDRPHSGNTIYF.

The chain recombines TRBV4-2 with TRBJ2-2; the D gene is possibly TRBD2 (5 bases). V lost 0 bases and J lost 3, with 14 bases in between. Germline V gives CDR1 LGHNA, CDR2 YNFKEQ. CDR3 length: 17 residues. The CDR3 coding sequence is TGTGCCAGCAGCCAAGACCGAGGGCAGGTGTACACCGGGGAGCTGTTTTTT. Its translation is CASSQDRGQVYTGELFF.

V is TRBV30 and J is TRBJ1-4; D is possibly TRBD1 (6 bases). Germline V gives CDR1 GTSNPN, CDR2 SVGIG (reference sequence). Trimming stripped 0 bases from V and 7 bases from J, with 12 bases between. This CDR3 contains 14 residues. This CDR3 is CAWSVTRGGEKLFF. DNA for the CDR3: TGTGCCTGGAGTGTAACCAGGGGCGGTGAAAAACTGTTTTTT. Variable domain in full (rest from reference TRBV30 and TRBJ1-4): SQTIHQWPATLVQPVGSPLSLECTVEGTSNPNLYWYRQAAGRGLQLLFYSVGIGQISSEVPQNLSASRPQDRQFILSSKKLLLSDSGFYLCAWSVTRGGEKLFFGSGTQLSVL.

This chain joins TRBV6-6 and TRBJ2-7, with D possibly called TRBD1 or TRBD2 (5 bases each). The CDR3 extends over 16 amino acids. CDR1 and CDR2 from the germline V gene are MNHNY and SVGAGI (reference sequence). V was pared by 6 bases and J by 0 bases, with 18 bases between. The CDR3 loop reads CASSPLGTRDSYEQYF. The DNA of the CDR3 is TGTGCCAGCAGCCCCCTCGGGACCCGTGACTCCTACGAGCAGTACTTC.

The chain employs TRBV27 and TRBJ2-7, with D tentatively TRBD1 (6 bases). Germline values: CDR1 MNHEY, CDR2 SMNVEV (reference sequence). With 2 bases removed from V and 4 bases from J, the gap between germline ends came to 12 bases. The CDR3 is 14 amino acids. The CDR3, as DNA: TGTGCCAGCAGTTTACTGGACAGCAAATACGAGCAGTACTTC. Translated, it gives CASSLLDSKYEQYF.

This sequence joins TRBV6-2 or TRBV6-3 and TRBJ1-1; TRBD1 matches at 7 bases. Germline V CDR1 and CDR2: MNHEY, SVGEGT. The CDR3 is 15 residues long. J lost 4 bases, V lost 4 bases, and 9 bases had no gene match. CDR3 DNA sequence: TGTGCCAGCAGTTCCGGGACAGACGGTGGCACTGAAGCTTTCTTT. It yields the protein CASSSGTDGGTEAFF.

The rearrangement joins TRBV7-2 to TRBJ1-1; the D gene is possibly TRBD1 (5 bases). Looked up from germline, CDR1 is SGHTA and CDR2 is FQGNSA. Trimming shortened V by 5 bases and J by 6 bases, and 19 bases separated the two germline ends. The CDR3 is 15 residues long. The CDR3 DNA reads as TGTGCCAGCAGCCCCTACCCCGGGACGGGGGCTGAAGCTTTCTTT. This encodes CASSPYPGTGAEAFF.

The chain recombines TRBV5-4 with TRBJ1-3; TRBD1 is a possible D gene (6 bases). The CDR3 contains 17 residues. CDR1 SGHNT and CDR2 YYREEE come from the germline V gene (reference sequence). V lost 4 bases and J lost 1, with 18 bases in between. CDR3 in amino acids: CASSQGDRWLSGNTIYF. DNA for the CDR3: TGTGCCAGCAGCCAGGGCGACAGGTGGTTGTCTGGAAACACCATATATTTT.

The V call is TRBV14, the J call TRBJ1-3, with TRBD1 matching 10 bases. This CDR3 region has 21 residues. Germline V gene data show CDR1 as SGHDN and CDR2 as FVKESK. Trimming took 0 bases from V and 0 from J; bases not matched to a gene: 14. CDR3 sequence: CASSQDRDRGTRLSSGNTIYF. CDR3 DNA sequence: TGTGCCAGCAGCCAAGATCGGGACAGGGGAACCCGTCTAAGCTCTGGAAACACCATATATTTT.